Shown below are 3 T cell receptor beta chains from a single sample sequenced in a study of OX40 agonist ivuxolimab in advanced cancers. The library was made by the immunoSEQ multiplex PCR assay. In TCRdb, the immuneACCESS table is reduced to in-frame sequences with V and J assigned. These tables do not hold every clone; where another copy was compared, an unresolved V gene accounts for under half, and the others remain unexplained. A total of 50,000 to 75,000 clones appear in this sample, roughly 86% of them only once. The ten largest clonotypes hold approximately 1.1% of the sample. This specimen consisted of CD4+ or CD8+ T cells sorted from blood, obtained in a trial of the OX40 agonist ivuxolimab. The receptors stem from an adult with an advanced solid tumor such as melanoma, head and neck, liver or kidney cancer.

The chain couples TRBV5-1 to TRBJ1-4, with 8 bases identical to TRBD1. This CDR3 has 15 residues. The ends lost 2 bases at V and 5 bases at J; junction bases unmatched: 5. Germline CDR1 is SGHRS and CDR2 is YFSETQ. This CDR3 reads CASSFGDRLNEKLFF. The CDR3 bases are TGCGCCAGCAGCTTCGGGGACAGGCTAAATGAAAAACTGTTTTTT.

The chain uses TRBV19 and TRBJ2-1; 8 nucleotides agree with TRBD1. Germline CDR1 and CDR2: LNHDA and SQIVND (reference sequence). The CDR3 sequence is 15 residues long. V lost 6 bases, J lost 2 bases, and 6 bases stayed unmatched. CDR3 amino acids: CASSPRTGPYNEQFF. DNA for the CDR3: TGTGCCAGTAGCCCAAGGACAGGGCCCTACAATGAGCAGTTCTTC.

The chain combines TRBV30 with TRBJ2-5; the D gene is possibly TRBD2 (6 bases). V shed 7 bases and J shed 4 bases, with 19 bases lying between them. The CDR3 runs to 14 residues. CDR1 is GTSNPN and CDR2 is SVGIG in the germline V gene (reference sequence). CDR3 coding DNA: TGTGCCTCGGGAGCATTGGGGAAGGGAGAGACCCAGTACTTC. Protein: CASGALGKGETQYF. Combining the CDR3 with reference TRBV30 and TRBJ2-5 gives the whole variable domain SQTIHQWPATLVQPVGSPLSLECTVEGTSNPNLYWYRQAAGRGLQLLFYSVGIGQISSEVPQNLSASRPQDRQFILSSKKLLLSDSGFYLCASGALGKGETQYFGPGTRLLVL.